This T cell receptor (beta chain) stems from a study of blood T cells in healthy people across ages. Whole-study findings and limits: Per-million-T-cell TCR beta diversity fell roughly linearly with age. PBMCs were not sorted, which prevented a conclusive comparison of naive versus antigen-experienced cells.

This CDR3 is built from 14 residues. CDR1 is ENHRY, CDR2 SYGVKD, per germline. The V and J ends lost 6 bases and 2 bases, in that order; junction bases with no gene match: 5. There are a few counts of this clonotype. Its specificity is not known. Together with a sample-barcoded 5' primer, a J-beta primer mix was included in a second PCR lasting about 6 to 11 cycles. TCRdb called the 5' RACE reads again in MiXCR, with one record for every CDR3 protein. This repertoire shows 1.4 million to 1.5 million distinct CDR3 sequences, about 43% found once; its top ten account for around 8%. The material sequenced was blood. The chain carries TRBV10-3 and TRBJ2-7; 9 nucleotides agree with TRBD2. The receptor comes from a young woman in good health. In nucleotides, the CDR3 is TGTGCCATCAGCAAAAGCGGGGGGCCCTACGAGCAGTACTTC. This encodes CAISKSGGPYEQYF.